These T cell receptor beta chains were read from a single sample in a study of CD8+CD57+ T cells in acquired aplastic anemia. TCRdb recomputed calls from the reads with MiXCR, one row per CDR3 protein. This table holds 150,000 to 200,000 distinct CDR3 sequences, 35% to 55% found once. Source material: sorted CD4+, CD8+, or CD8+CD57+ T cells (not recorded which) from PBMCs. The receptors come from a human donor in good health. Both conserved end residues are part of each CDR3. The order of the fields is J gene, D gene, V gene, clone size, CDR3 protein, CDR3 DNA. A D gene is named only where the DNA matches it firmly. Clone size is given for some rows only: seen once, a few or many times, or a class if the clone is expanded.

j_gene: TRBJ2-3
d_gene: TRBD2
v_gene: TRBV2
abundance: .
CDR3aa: CASAPLAGLTDTQYF
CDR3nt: TGTGCCAGCGCACCACTAGCGGGCCTCACAGATACGCAGTATTTT

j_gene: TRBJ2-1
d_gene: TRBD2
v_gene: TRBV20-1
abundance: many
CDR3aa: CSERRGSGGSEQFF
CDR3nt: TGCAGTGAAAGGCGGGGTAGCGGGGGAAGCGAGCAGTTCTTC

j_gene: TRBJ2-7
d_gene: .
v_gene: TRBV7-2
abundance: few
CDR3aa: CASSLADSYEQYF
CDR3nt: TGTGCCAGCAGCTTAGCAGACAGCTACGAGCAGTACTTC

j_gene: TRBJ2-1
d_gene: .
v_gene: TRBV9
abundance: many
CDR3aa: CASSVERSSYNEQFF
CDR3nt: TGTGCCAGCAGCGTAGAACGCAGCTCCTACAATGAGCAGTTCTTC

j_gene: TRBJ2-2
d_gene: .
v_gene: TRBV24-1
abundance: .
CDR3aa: CATSDFGRGETGELFF
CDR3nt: TGTGCCACCAGTGATTTTGGCAGGGGGGAAACCGGGGAGCTGTTTTTT

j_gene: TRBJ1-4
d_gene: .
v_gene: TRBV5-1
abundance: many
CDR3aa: CASSLTNGNEKLFF
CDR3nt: TGCGCCAGCAGCTTGACAAATGGGAATGAAAAACTGTTTTTT

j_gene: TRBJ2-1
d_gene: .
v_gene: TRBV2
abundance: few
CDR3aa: CASSEQALGMNEQFF
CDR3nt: TGTGCCAGCAGTGAGCAGGCGCTGGGGATGAATGAGCAGTTCTTC

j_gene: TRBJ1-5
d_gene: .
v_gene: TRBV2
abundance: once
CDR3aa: CASSPGTNQPQHF
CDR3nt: TGTGCCAGCAGCCCCGGTACAAATCAGCCCCAGCATTTT

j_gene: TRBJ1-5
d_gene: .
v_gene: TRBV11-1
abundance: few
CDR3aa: CASSPPGSGNQPQHF
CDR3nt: TGTGCCAGCAGCCCCCCTGGTTCAGGGAATCAGCCCCAGCATTTT

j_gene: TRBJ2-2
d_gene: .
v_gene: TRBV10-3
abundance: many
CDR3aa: CAISVLGTNTGELFF
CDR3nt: TGTGCCATCAGTGTTCTGGGTACGAACACCGGGGAGCTGTTTTTT

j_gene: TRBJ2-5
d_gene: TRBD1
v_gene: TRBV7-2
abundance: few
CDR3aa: CASSLGTGQVFETQYF
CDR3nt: TGTGCCAGCAGCTTAGGGACGGGACAGGTATTCGAGACCCAGTACTTC

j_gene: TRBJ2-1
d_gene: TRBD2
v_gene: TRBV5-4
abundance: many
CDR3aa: CASSTALAGNEQFF
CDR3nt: TGTGCCAGCAGTACGGCACTAGCGGGGAATGAGCAGTTCTTC

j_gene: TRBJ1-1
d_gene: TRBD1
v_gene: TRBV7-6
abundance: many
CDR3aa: CASSYGPTGGEAFF
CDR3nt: TGTGCCAGCAGCTACGGGCCTACAGGGGGAGAAGCTTTCTTT

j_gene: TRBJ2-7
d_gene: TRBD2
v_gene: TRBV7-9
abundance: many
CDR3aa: CASSQRGREPLYEQYF
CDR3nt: TGTGCCAGCAGCCAGCGAGGGCGGGAGCCCCTATACGAGCAGTACTTC

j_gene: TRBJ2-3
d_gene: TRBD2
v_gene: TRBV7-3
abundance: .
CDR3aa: CASSLTGTSGTSTDTQYF
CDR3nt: TGTGCCAGCAGCTTGACCGGGACTAGCGGGACTAGCACAGATACGCAGTATTTT

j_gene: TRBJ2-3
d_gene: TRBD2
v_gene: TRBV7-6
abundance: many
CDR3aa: CASSSGLAGGPDTQYF
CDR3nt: TGTGCCAGCAGCTCAGGACTAGCGGGAGGGCCAGATACGCAGTATTTT

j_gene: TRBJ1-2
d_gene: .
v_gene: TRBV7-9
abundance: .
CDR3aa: CASSLTGTFYGYTF
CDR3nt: TGTGCCAGCAGCTTAACAGGAACCTTCTATGGCTACACCTTC

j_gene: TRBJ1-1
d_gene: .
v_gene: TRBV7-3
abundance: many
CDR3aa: CASSPGFENTEAFF
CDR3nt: TGTGCCAGCAGCCCAGGGTTTGAGAACACTGAAGCTTTCTTT

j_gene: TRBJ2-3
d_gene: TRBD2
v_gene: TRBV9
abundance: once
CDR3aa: CASSALRTSGVTDTQYF
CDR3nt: TGTGCCAGCAGCGCCCTGAGAACTAGCGGGGTCACAGATACGCAGTATTTT

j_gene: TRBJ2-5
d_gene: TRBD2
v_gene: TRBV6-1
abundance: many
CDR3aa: CASSVPSGRRETQYF
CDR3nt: TGTGCCAGCAGTGTACCTAGCGGGAGGCGGGAGACCCAGTACTTC

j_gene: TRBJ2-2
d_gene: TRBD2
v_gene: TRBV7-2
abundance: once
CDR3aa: CASSPRLAGVRELFF
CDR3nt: TGTGCCAGCAGCCCGCGACTAGCGGGAGTTCGGGAGCTGTTTTTT

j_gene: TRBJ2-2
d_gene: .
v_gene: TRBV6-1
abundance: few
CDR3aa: CASLGDIPGELFF
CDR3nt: TGTGCCAGCCTCGGGGACATTCCCGGGGAGCTGTTTTTT

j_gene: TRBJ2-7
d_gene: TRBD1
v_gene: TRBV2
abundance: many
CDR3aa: CASSIGQGLYEQYF
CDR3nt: TGTGCCAGCAGTATAGGACAGGGCCTCTACGAGCAGTACTTC